The 3 T cell receptor beta chains below were found in one sample sequenced in a study of blood T cell repertoires in COVID-19. Repertoires were generated with immunoSEQ multiplex PCR, while TCRdb's copy carries only in-frame clones and drops some. Of under 200,000 clones listed, roughly 86% are singletons. Sequenced input: peripheral blood. The source of these receptors is a man younger than 35 with active or convalescent COVID-19.

The chain carries TRBV7-6 and TRBJ2-1, with 8 bases matching TRBD2. The CDR3 extends over 15 amino acids. The V gene's germline CDR1 is SGHVS and CDR2 FNYEAQ. The trim removed 4 bases at V and 7 bases at J, leaving 9 bases unmatched. The CDR3 here is CASSSGPRGGNEQFF. The CDR3 DNA follows: TGTGCCAGCAGCTCCGGACCTCGGGGGGGGAATGAGCAGTTCTTC.

The chain joins TRBV18 to TRBJ2-2; the D gene is possibly TRBD2 (5 bases). The CDR3 sequence is 15 residues long. The germline gives CDR1 KGHSH, CDR2 LQKENI. Trimming took off 1 base at V and 7 bases at J, with 13 bases between the two ends. The CDR3 sequence is CASSPRGLDGGELFF. The CDR3 nucleotides read TGTGCCAGCTCACCACGAGGGTTGGATGGCGGGGAGCTGTTTTTT.

The DNA of the CDR3 is TGTGCCAGCAGCGTAGAAGAAGCCTCGTATGGCTACACCTTC. The encoded protein is CASSVEEASYGYTF. The chain employs TRBV9 and TRBJ1-2, with D hard to call. Germline lookup yields CDR1 SGDLS and CDR2 YYNGEE. Trimming took off 0 bases at V and 5 bases at J, with 11 bases between the two ends. This CDR3 contains 14 residues.